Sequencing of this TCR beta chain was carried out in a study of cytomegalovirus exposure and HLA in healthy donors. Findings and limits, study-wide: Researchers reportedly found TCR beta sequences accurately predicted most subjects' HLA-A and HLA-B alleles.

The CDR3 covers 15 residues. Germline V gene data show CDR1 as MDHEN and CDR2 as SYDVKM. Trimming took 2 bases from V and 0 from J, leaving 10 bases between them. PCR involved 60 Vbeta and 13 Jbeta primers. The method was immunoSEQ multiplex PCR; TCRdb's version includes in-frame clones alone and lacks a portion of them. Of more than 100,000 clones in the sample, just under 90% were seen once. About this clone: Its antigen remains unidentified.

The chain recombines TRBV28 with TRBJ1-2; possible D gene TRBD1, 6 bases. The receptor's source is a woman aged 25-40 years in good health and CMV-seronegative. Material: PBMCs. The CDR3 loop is CASSLRDIPNYGYTF. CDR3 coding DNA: TGTGCCAGCAGTTTACGGGACATACCTAACTATGGCTACACCTTC.